A selection of T cell receptor beta chains follows, all from one sample in a study of shared clonotypes between healthy human individuals. Produced via immunoSEQ multiplex PCR; TCRdb's table is partial and in-frame only. The sample includes around 700,000 clones, approximately 79% of them seen just once. Sample: memory CD4+ T cells sorted from blood. These receptors were taken from a woman aged 30 to 39 in good health. Both conserved end residues are part of each CDR3. Where a row states a size, it is once, few, many or the class of an expanded clone; other rows omit it.

V | length | size | CDR3
TRBV5-1 | 15 | . | CASSLADRDQETQYF
TRBV5-4 | 13 | . | CASSLDGGNEQFF
TRBV14 | 17 | few | CASSQTQTGLPYNEQFF
TRBV7-2 | 14 | many | CASSLAGAWEKLFF
TRBV7-9 | 12 | . | CASSLSGAGAFF
TRBV11-2 | 15 | . | CASSANLDSYNEQFF
TRBV10-1 | 13 | . | CASSDHGNTEAFF
TRBV29-1 | 12 | . | CSVAGGEDGYTF
TRBV7-2 | 14 | . | CASSPEYSGNTIYF
TRBV29-1 | 16 | . | CSVEPPSGSVVDEQFF
TRBV27 | 15 | . | CASSIVAGGIDTQYF
TRBV25-1 | 14 | . | CASSFGGGYNEQFF
TRBV28 | 13 | few | CASSLGLNYGYTF
TRBV7-8 | 16 | . | CASSPRRGPSTDTQYF
TRBV11-2 | 15 | . | CASSLEGTGFSEQYF
TRBV15 | 13 | . | CATSRRSNTEAFF
TRBV7-8 | 13 | . | CASSLSPGYEQYF
TRBV4-1 | 18 | . | CASSQKGLADANTGELFF
TRBV27 | 14 | few | CASSFTGSSYEQYF
TRBV10-2 | 16 | . | CASSELASATSYEQYF
TRBV15 | 19 | . | CATSNQRPDRKSSTGELFF
TRBV25-1 | 14 | . | CASSGERGSDTQYF
TRBV15 | 15 | . | CATSRDRDPSRGYTF
TRBV5-1 | 15 | . | CASSLSGANTGELFF